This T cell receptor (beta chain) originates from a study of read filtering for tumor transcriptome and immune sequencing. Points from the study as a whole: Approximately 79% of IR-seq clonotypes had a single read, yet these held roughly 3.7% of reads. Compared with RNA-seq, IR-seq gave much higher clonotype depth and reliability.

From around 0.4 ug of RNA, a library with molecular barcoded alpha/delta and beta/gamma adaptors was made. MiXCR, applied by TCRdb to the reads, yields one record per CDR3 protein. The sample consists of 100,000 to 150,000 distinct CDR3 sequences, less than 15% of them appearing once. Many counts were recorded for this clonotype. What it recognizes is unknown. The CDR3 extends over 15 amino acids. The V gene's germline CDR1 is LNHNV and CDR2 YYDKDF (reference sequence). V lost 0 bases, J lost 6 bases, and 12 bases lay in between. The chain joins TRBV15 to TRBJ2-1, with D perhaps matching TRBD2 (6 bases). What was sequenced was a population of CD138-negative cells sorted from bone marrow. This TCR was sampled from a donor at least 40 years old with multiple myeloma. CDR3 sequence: CATSRDRGSGNEQFF. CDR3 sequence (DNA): TGTGCCACCAGCAGAGATAGGGGTAGCGGCAATGAGCAGTTCTTC.